These 6 T cell receptor beta chains originate from one sample sequenced in a study of control samples from healthy donors and cancer patients. Method: immunoSEQ multiplex PCR; TCRdb's copy keeps in-frame clones and lacks some. The sample contains approximately 170,000 clones, around 88% of which appear only once. The source material was blood. Receptor source: a woman aged 25 to 45 in good health.

The chain uses TRBV6-1 and TRBJ2-3; 9 bases agree with TRBD2. The CDR3 is made up of 15 amino acids. The V gene's germline CDR1 is MNHNS and CDR2 SASEGT. The junction had 5 bases not matched to a gene; V was cut back by 2 bases and J by 5 bases. The CDR3 is CASSENLAGRDTQYF. CDR3 DNA sequence: TGTGCCAGCAGTGAAAATCTAGCGGGGAGAGATACGCAGTATTTT.

This clone was picked up one time. The chain couples TRBV5-1 to TRBJ2-5; 8 positions match TRBD2. CDR1 SGHRS and CDR2 YFSETQ come from the germline V gene. Trimming removed 4 bases from V and 0 bases from J; junction bases left unmatched: 8. This CDR3 spans 16 amino acids. Here the CDR3 reads CASSPGRGAYQETQYF. In nucleotides, the CDR3 is TGCGCCAGCAGCCCCGGGAGGGGGGCGTACCAAGAGACCCAGTACTTC.

V and J are TRBV19 and TRBJ2-5, with TRBD1 matching 10 bases. CDR3 length: 15 residues. Trimming at V came to 4 bases and at J to 6 bases, leaving 8 bases not matched to a gene. Germline values: CDR1 LNHDA, CDR2 SQIVND (reference sequence). In nucleotides, the CDR3 is TGTGCCAGTAGTACACGACAGGGGGCAGGAAAGACCCAGTACTTC. This sequence encodes CASSTRQGAGKTQYF.

This chain uses TRBV5-1 with TRBJ2-1; the match to TRBD1 covers 9 bases. The CDR3 runs 14 residues. Germline CDR1 and CDR2: SGHRS and YFSETQ. V dropped 5 bases and J dropped 2; count of bases not matched to a gene: 2. Here the CDR3 DNA reads TGCGCCAGCAGTAGGGACAGGGCCTACAATGAGCAGTTCTTC. Amino acid sequence: CASSRDRAYNEQFF.

V is TRBV7-9 and J is TRBJ2-1; 7 nucleotides agree with TRBD1. J lost 4 bases, V lost 0 bases, and 9 bases had no gene match. The CDR3 runs to 17 residues. Germline V CDR1 and CDR2: SEHNR, FQNEAQ (reference sequence). The CDR3 loop reads CASSLAGQASVYNEQFF. The CDR3 DNA follows: TGTGCCAGCAGCTTAGCAGGACAGGCCTCCGTATACAATGAGCAGTTCTTC.

The gene calls are TRBV7-9 and TRBJ1-2, with a tentative D call TRBD1 (5 bases). The CDR3 totals 13 residues. The V and J ends lost 6 bases and 6 bases respectively, with 14 bases between them. CDR1 and CDR2 (germline): SEHNR, FQNEAQ (reference sequence). CDR3 sequence: CASRSGVGDGYTF. The CDR3 DNA sequence: TGTGCCAGCAGATCGGGGGTCGGGGATGGCTACACCTTC.